These 21 T cell receptor beta chains were all obtained from the same sample, sequenced in a study of T cell repertoires in cytomegalovirus infection. Antigens for these TCRs are unknown. TCRdb reprocessed the reads with MiXCR, giving one entry per CDR3 protein. This sample carries about 470,000 distinct CDR3 sequences, roughly 43% of them seen once, and the ten largest clones take about two fifths. This specimen was cultured PBMCs, taken from culture after CMV antigen stimulation. The receptors shown here come from a human donor in good health (CMV status not recorded). Some clones in this sample may be carry-over from other donors' samples.

This chain uses TRBV18 with TRBJ2-2, with D perhaps TRBD1 or TRBD2 (5 bases each). CDR1 and CDR2 from the germline V gene are KGHSH and LQKENI. The CDR3 spans 15 residues. V was trimmed by 3 bases and J by 0 bases, leaving 8 bases between them. CDR3 DNA: TGTGCCAGCTCACCCGGGACCTCGAACACCGGGGAGCTGTTTTTT. It is translated as CASSPGTSNTGELFF.

This clonotype occurred once. V and J are TRBV6-5 and TRBJ2-5; TRBD1 matches at 9 bases. Trimming removed 5 bases from V and 9 bases from J; junction bases left unmatched: 7. CDR1 is MNHEY, CDR2 SVGAGI, per germline. This CDR3 region has 13 residues. Here the CDR3 DNA reads TGTGCCAGCAGTGAAACGGGACAGGGCGCCCAGTACTTC. Translated, it gives CASSETGQGAQYF.

Many counts were recorded for this clonotype. The CDR3 DNA reads TGTGCCAGCAGCTCAGGAAGGGACAGGGCCTCAGATACGCAGTATTTT. Translating gives CASSSGRDRASDTQYF. This chain links TRBV7-2 with TRBJ2-3; the match to TRBD1 covers 9 bases. This CDR3 contains 16 residues. CDR1 and CDR2 (germline): SGHTA, FQGNSA. Unmatched junction bases numbered 9, after V lost 4 bases and J lost 4 bases.

The V and J genes are TRBV27 and TRBJ1-2; TRBD1 aligns across 7 bases. This CDR3 region has 14 residues. The junction had 8 bases not matched to a gene; V was cut back by 8 bases and J by 2 bases. Germline CDR1 reads MNHEY; CDR2 reads SMNVEV (reference sequence). In DNA form, the CDR3 reads TGTGCCAGCGCTCCGGTAGGGGGCAACTATGGCTACACCTTC. Translation: CASAPVGGNYGYTF.

The sample holds a few counts of this clonotype. The chain is built from TRBV4-1 and TRBJ1-5; D not resolved. The CDR3 is made up of 16 amino acids. V dropped 5 bases and J dropped 2 bases, with 16 bases sitting between them. Germline V gene data show CDR1 as MGHRA and CDR2 as YSYEKL. CDR3 in amino acids: CASSYQARRGNQPQHF. The CDR3 coding sequence is TGCGCCAGCAGCTACCAAGCCCGGCGAGGCAATCAGCCCCAGCATTTT.

CDR3 sequence (DNA): TGCGCCAGCAGCCAAGAAGGGGCAGGGTCCGGCACTGAAGCTTTCTTT. This sequence encodes CASSQEGAGSGTEAFF. The rearrangement links TRBV4-3 to TRBJ1-1, with D possibly being TRBD1 (5 bases). The CDR3 length is 16 residues. CDR1 and CDR2 from the germline V gene are LGHNA and YSLEER. Trimming took off 0 bases at V and 4 bases at J, with 15 bases between the two ends.

V gene TRBV5-1 combines with J gene TRBJ1-5, with 9 bases aligning to TRBD1. Trimming removed 0 bases from V and 0 bases from J; junction bases left unmatched: 1. Germline V gene lookup returns CDR1 SGHRS and CDR2 YFSETQ. CDR3 length: 16 amino acids. CDR3 in DNA: TGCGCCAGCAGCTTGGGGACAGGGGATAGCAATCAGCCCCAGCATTTT. Translating it yields CASSLGTGDSNQPQHF. The whole variable domain, filled in from reference TRBV5-1 and TRBJ1-5, reads KAGVTQTPRYLIKTRGQQVTLSCSPISGHRSVSWYQQTPGQGLQFLFEYFSETQRNKGNFPGRFSGRQFSNSRSEMNVSTLELGDSALYLCASSLGTGDSNQPQHFGDGTRLSIL.

The CDR3 sequence: CASSPLSGNEKLFF. The CDR3 nucleotides read TGTGCCAGCTCACCTCTCAGCGGGAATGAAAAACTGTTTTTT. The rearrangement joins TRBV18 to TRBJ1-4; D ambiguous. Trimming removed 3 bases at V and 5 bases at J, with 10 bases between. The CDR3 is 14 amino acids. Per the germline V gene, CDR1 is KGHSH and CDR2 is LQKENI.

The rearrangement joins TRBV2 to TRBJ2-7; no clear D gene. Trimming removed 8 bases from V and 1 base from J, with 12 bases in between. In germline, CDR1 is SNHLY, CDR2 FYNNEI. The CDR3 is 13 residues long. CDR3 DNA sequence: TGTGCCAGCGCTAAGGAACAGTCCTACGAGCAGTACTTC. This sequence encodes CASAKEQSYEQYF.

This clonotype has just a few counts. V and J are TRBV19 and TRBJ2-1, with a possible D match to TRBD1 (5 bases). This CDR3 region has 15 residues. The V end lost 6 bases, the J end lost 0 bases, and 12 bases lay between the germline ends. Germline V gene lookup returns CDR1 LNHDA and CDR2 SQIVND (reference sequence). The CDR3 DNA is TGTGCCAGTAGAAACAGGCTTAGCTCCTACAATGAGCAGTTCTTC. As protein: CASRNRLSSYNEQFF.

Concerning this clonotype itself: Possible read error: a much larger clone is one base away. The chain recombines TRBV7-2 with TRBJ2-3; D is unresolved. Germline V gives CDR1 SGHTA, CDR2 FQGNSA. The length of the CDR3 is 13 residues. The CDR3 sequence: CARSMRRTDTQYF. CDR3 DNA sequence: TGTGCCCGCAGCATGCGCCGCACAGATACGCAGTATTTT.

The chain joins TRBV15 to TRBJ1-1; D perhaps matches TRBD1 (6 bases). Trimming took off 2 bases at V and 6 bases at J, with 19 bases between the two ends. This CDR3 region has 16 residues. Germline CDR1 and CDR2: LNHNV and YYDKDF (reference sequence). The CDR3: CATSRPSTGPTPEAFF. CDR3 in DNA: TGTGCCACCAGCAGACCCTCGACAGGACCTACGCCTGAAGCTTTCTTT.

This clonotype appeared a few times. The chain joins TRBV28 to TRBJ1-2, with 9 bases matching TRBD1. The CDR3 is 15 residues long. Germline V gene lookup returns CDR1 MDHEN and CDR2 SYDVKM. Losses at the gene ends were 5 bases for V and 5 bases for J; bases not matched to a gene: 9. In DNA form, the CDR3 reads TGTGCCAGCAGTACTGATCCCGGGACAGGGTATGGCTACACCTTC. Its protein is CASSTDPGTGYGYTF.

This clonotype was seen only a few times. The chain couples TRBV11-3 to TRBJ2-5; no reliable D call. V dropped 4 bases and J dropped 3 bases, with 9 bases sitting between them. The V gene's germline CDR1 is SGHNT and CDR2 YENEEA. The CDR3 contains 13 residues. The DNA for the CDR3 is TGTGCCAGCAGCTCCTCAAGGGAAGAGACCCAGTACTTC. Protein product: CASSSSREETQYF.

The chain uses TRBV28 and TRBJ2-7; 12 nucleotides align to TRBD2. Trimming took 4 bases from V and 4 from J; bases not matched to a gene: 11. The CDR3 consists of 17 residues. The germline V gene encodes CDR1 MDHEN and CDR2 SYDVKM. The CDR3 coding sequence is TGTGCCAGCAGTTACCCCCTACTAGCGGGAGGAAGATACGAGCAGTACTTC. This sequence encodes CASSYPLLAGGRYEQYF.

The V call is TRBV6-2 or TRBV6-3, the J call TRBJ2-1; no firm D call. The V gene's germline CDR1 is MNHEY and CDR2 SVGEGT. The CDR3 consists of 14 residues. Trimming took 4 bases from V and 9 from J, leaving 16 bases between them. The CDR3 reads CASSLLYSGGEQFF. As DNA, the CDR3 is TGTGCCAGCAGTTTACTGTACTCGGGCGGTGAGCAGTTCTTC.

The chain links TRBV12-5 to TRBJ2-1; possibly TRBD2 for D (5 bases). V lost 1 base and J 2 bases, leaving 9 bases between the germline ends. The CDR3 runs 15 residues. Germline V gives CDR1 LGHNT, CDR2 FRNRAP. The CDR3: CASGLGRPAYNEQFF. As DNA, the CDR3 is TGTGCTAGTGGTTTGGGGAGGCCTGCCTACAATGAGCAGTTCTTC.

This chain uses TRBV7-3 with TRBJ2-7; D call uncertain. Trimming took 5 bases from V and 9 from J, leaving 14 bases between them. Germline V gives CDR1 SGHTA, CDR2 FQGTGA. The CDR3 extends over 12 amino acids. CDR3 region: CASSGVGSGQYF. In nucleotides, the CDR3 is TGTGCCAGCAGCGGGGTGGGGTCGGGGCAGTACTTC. Complete variable domain (other parts from reference TRBV7-3 and TRBJ2-7): GAGVSQTPSNKVTEKGKYVELRCDPISGHTALYWYRQSLGQGPEFLIYFQGTGAADDSGLPNDRFFAVRPEGSVSTLKIQRTERGDSAVYLCASSGVGSGQYFGPGTRLTVT.

This rearrangement joins TRBV7-2 to TRBJ2-1; a weak D match, TRBD2 (6 bases). CDR3 length: 15 residues. Per the germline V gene, CDR1 is SGHTA and CDR2 is FQGNSA. V shed 5 bases and J shed 0 bases, with 11 bases lying between them. The CDR3 nucleotides read TGTGCCAGCAGCCATAGACTAGACTCCTACAATGAGCAGTTCTTC. Residues: CASSHRLDSYNEQFF.

This chain uses TRBV2 with TRBJ2-3; D unresolved. V lost 10 bases and J lost 5, with 19 bases in between. Per germline, CDR1 SNHLY and CDR2 FYNNEI. The CDR3 spans 14 residues. The CDR3 here is CATQLVSREDTQYF. CDR3 nucleotide sequence: TGTGCCACACAGCTGGTATCAAGAGAAGATACGCAGTATTTT.

The V gene is TRBV12-3 or TRBV12-4, the J gene TRBJ2-7, with no clear D. V was clipped by 7 bases and J by 5 bases, with 12 bases between them. The CDR3 totals 12 residues. In DNA form, the CDR3 reads TGTGCCAGCACCTTGGAGTTCCACGAGCAGTACTTC. Translating it yields CASTLEFHEQYF.